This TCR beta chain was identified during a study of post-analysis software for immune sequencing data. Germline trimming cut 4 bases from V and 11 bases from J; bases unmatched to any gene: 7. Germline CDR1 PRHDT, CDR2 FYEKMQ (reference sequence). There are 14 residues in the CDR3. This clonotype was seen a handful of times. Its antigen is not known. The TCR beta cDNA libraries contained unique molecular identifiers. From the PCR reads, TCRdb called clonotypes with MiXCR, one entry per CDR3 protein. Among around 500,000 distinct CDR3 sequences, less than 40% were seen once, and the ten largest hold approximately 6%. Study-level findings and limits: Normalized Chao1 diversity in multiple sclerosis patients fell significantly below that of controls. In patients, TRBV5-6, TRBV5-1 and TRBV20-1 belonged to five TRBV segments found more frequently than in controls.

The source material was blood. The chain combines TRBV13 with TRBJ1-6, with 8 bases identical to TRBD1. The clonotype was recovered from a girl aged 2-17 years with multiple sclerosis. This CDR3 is CASSSGQDVTPLHF. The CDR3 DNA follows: TGTGCCAGCAGCTCGGGACAGGATGTTACACCCCTCCACTTT.